Listed here are 9 T cell receptor beta chains from one sample, sequenced in a study of blood T cell repertoires in COVID-19 (dated by TCRdb to between 2020 and 2021). Libraries were prepared through the immunoSEQ multiplex PCR assay. In its TCRdb copy, this immuneACCESS table keeps in-frame sequences only and misses some clones. Where compared with another copy, unresolved V genes explain less than half of these, and the others have no known cause. The sample contains around 130,000 clones, about 85% of them found a single time. The ten largest make up roughly 3.9% of the sample. Sequencing input: peripheral blood. The source of these receptors is a man in his sixties with acute or convalescent COVID-19.

DNA for the CDR3: TGTGCCAGCAGACCTTCCGGGACAACCAATCAGCCCCAGCATTTT. Translated: CASRPSGTTNQPQHF. This chain joins TRBV6-2 or TRBV6-3 and TRBJ1-5; D is possibly TRBD1 (6 bases). The CDR3 is 15 residues long. CDR1 MNHEY and CDR2 SVGEGT come from the germline V gene. V lost 6 bases to trimming and J lost 3 bases, with 15 bases between them.

This clone was counted between two and nine times. The chain carries TRBV5-6 and TRBJ1-1, with D perhaps TRBD1 (5 bases). Germline CDR1 is SGHDT and CDR2 is YYEEEE. V shed 10 bases and J shed 7 bases, with 20 bases lying between them. The CDR3 extends over 13 amino acids. The CDR3 nucleotides read TGTGCCCACGGGAGGGGCGCACGCGGTGAAGCTTTCTTT. It translates to CAHGRGARGEAFF.

V usage is TRBV27 and J usage is TRBJ2-1; 9 bases match TRBD2. Germline CDR1 reads MNHEY; CDR2 reads SMNVEV (reference sequence). The CDR3 has 16 residues. V lost 2 bases to trimming and J lost 2 bases; unmatched junction nucleotides: 4. The CDR3 here is CASSLLAGRPYNEQFF. CDR3 sequence (DNA): TGTGCCAGCAGTTTACTAGCGGGAAGGCCCTACAATGAGCAGTTCTTC.

This clone was seen once. The rearrangement joins TRBV6-2 or TRBV6-3 to TRBJ1-2, with no clear D. This CDR3 is built from 15 residues. Trimming left V 1 base short and J 3 bases short, with 12 bases between. CDR1 and CDR2 (germline): MNHEY, SVGEGT. CDR3 in DNA: TGTGCCAGCAGTTACTTGTCCGACACTGACTATGGCTACACCTTC. It is translated as CASSYLSDTDYGYTF.

V and J are TRBV6-6 and TRBJ1-1, with D unresolved. The CDR3 loop spans 13 amino acids. In germline, CDR1 is MNHNY, CDR2 SVGAGI (reference sequence). Trimming left V 4 bases short and J 1 base short, with 7 bases between. CDR3 loop: CASSLERNTEAFF. CDR3 nucleotide sequence: TGTGCCAGCAGTTTGGAGAGGAACACTGAAGCTTTCTTT.

This clone was detected only once. The J gene is TRBJ2-7, the V gene TRBV6-5; 7 bases line up with TRBD1. Germline values: CDR1 MNHEY, CDR2 SVGAGI. V was clipped by 6 bases and J by 2 bases; unmatched bases: 7. The length of the CDR3 is 14 residues. CDR3 amino acids: CASRTGVGAYEQYF. The CDR3 DNA sequence: TGTGCCAGCAGAACAGGGGTTGGCGCCTACGAGCAGTACTTC.

The J gene is TRBJ1-5, the V gene TRBV28; D gene ambiguous. Germline assignment: CDR1 MDHEN and CDR2 SYDVKM. CDR3 length: 12 residues. Trimming pared 3 bases from V and 7 bases from J, leaving 7 bases between. CDR3 DNA sequence: TGTGCCAGCAGTTTCATGCTACAGCCCCAGCATTTT. The encoded protein is CASSFMLQPQHF. The entire variable domain, with the rest obtained from reference TRBV28 and TRBJ1-5, is as follows: DVKVTQSSRYLVKRTGEKVFLECVQDMDHENMFWYRQDPGLGLRLIYFSYDVKMKEKGDIPEGYSVSREKKERFSLILESASTNQTSMYLCASSFMLQPQHFGDGTRLSIL.

This chain connects TRBV6-5 to TRBJ2-5; a possible D gene is TRBD1 (6 bases). Trimming removed 6 bases at V and 5 bases at J, with 16 bases between. Germline V gene data show CDR1 as MNHEY and CDR2 as SVGAGI. CDR3 length: 14 residues. The CDR3 DNA sequence: TGTGCCAGCAGCTCTGGACAGATCCCGGAGACCCAGTACTTC. It translates to CASSSGQIPETQYF.

The chain carries TRBV27 and TRBJ2-7; TRBD1 aligns across 10 bases. Per germline, CDR1 MNHEY and CDR2 SMNVEV (reference sequence). The V segment lost 6 bases and the J segment 3 bases; nucleotides outside the gene matches: 8. The CDR3 runs to 15 residues. The CDR3 reads CASSPSGTGVYEQYF. The CDR3 DNA follows: TGTGCCAGCAGCCCATCCGGGACAGGGGTCTACGAGCAGTACTTC.